Below are 21 T cell receptor beta chains sequenced from a single sample in a study of PD-1 blockade in mismatch repair-deficient tumors. This table comes from immunoSEQ multiplex PCR, and its TCRdb copy is limited to in-frame clones, with some not included. The sample shows roughly 110,000 clones, roughly 80% of them seen only once. The material was peripheral blood, obtained about 60 weeks after starting pembrolizumab. The receptors were sampled from an adult with mismatch repair-deficient cancer.

This clone was recorded a few times. The chain is built from TRBV19 and TRBJ1-5, with D perhaps matching TRBD1 (5 bases). The CDR3 runs 16 residues. Germline-derived CDR1 and CDR2 are LNHDA and SQIVND (reference sequence). Trimming stripped 5 bases from V and 2 bases from J, with 16 bases between. CDR3 region: CASSAGFGGGNQPQHF. The CDR3 nucleotides are TGTGCCAGTAGTGCAGGGTTCGGAGGAGGCAATCAGCCCCAGCATTTT.

The chain is built from TRBV27 and TRBJ1-2, with D perhaps matching TRBD1 (5 bases). CDR3 size: 14 residues. Trimming stripped 2 bases from V and 10 bases from J, with 17 bases between. CDR1 and CDR2 (germline): MNHEY, SMNVEV (reference sequence). The DNA for the CDR3 is TGTGCCAGCAGTTTACAATCGGGACGGGCGAACTACACCTTC. This codes for CASSLQSGRANYTF.

This clone was detected once. This chain connects TRBV9 to TRBJ2-3, with a possible D match to TRBD2 (6 bases). Germline V gene data show CDR1 as SGDLS and CDR2 as YYNGEE. The CDR3 contains 12 residues. V lost 6 bases, J lost 5 bases, and 10 bases lay in between. CDR3 sequence (DNA): TGTGCCAGCAACCTGGGGGGAGATACGCAGTATTTT. The encoded protein is CASNLGGDTQYF.

V gene TRBV5-6 combines with J gene TRBJ1-5; the D gene is possibly TRBD1 (6 bases). CDR3 length equals 16 residues. V was cut by 4 bases and J by 2 bases, with 16 bases left in between. Germline CDR1 is SGHDT and CDR2 is YYEEEE. The CDR3 bases are TGTGCCAGCAGCCTTCGTTCGGGGGGCCGCAATCAGCCCCAGCATTTT. Its protein is CASSLRSGGRNQPQHF. The full variable domain, with the rest looked up from reference TRBV5-6 and TRBJ1-5, is DAGVTQSPTHLIKTRGQQVTLRCSPKSGHDTVSWYQQALGQGPQFIFQYYEEEERQRGNFPDRFSGHQFPNYSSELNVNALLLGDSALYLCASSLRSGGRNQPQHFGDGTRLSIL.

The chain recombines TRBV6-5 with TRBJ2-7; TRBD2 agrees at 8 bases. The CDR3 is made up of 14 amino acids. Germline CDR1 MNHEY, CDR2 SVGAGI. The V gene end was trimmed by 6 bases and the J gene end by 3 bases; junction bases not matched to a gene: 7. The CDR3 sequence: CASSIDSGDYEQYF. CDR3 coding DNA: TGTGCCAGCAGCATTGATAGCGGGGACTACGAGCAGTACTTC.

Remarks on this clone: The junction and the germline gene differ at one end; a read error may be behind it. CDR3 in amino acids: CSVQESYNEQFF. CDR3 coding DNA: TGCAGCGTTCAAGAAAGCTACAATGAGCAGTTCTTC. The rearrangement uses TRBV29-1 and TRBJ2-1; D gene uncertain. The CDR3 is 12 amino acids. Germline loops: CDR1 SQVTM, CDR2 ANQGSEA.

The genes are TRBV23-1 and TRBJ2-1; D unclear. TRBV23-1 is classed as an ORF, of uncertain function. Trimming took off 9 bases at V and 2 bases at J, with 14 bases between the two ends. This CDR3 is built from 14 residues. The CDR3 is CASKRYSPYNEQFF. The CDR3 DNA follows: TGCGCCAGTAAACGCTATAGCCCCTACAATGAGCAGTTCTTC.

The chain couples TRBV6-1 to TRBJ1-1, with TRBD1 as a possible D gene (5 bases). V was clipped by 8 bases and J by 3 bases, with 16 bases between them. In germline, CDR1 is MNHNS, CDR2 SASEGT. This CDR3 is built from 14 residues. The CDR3 loop is CASLGAREYTEAFF. Written as DNA, the CDR3 is TGTGCCAGCCTTGGGGCCAGGGAATACACTGAAGCTTTCTTT.

The chain joins TRBV6-5 to TRBJ1-2; no clear D. V was clipped by 6 bases and J by 8 bases, with 22 bases between them. This CDR3 region has 15 residues. In germline, CDR1 is MNHEY, CDR2 SVGAGI. CDR3 loop: CASRLDGGVFGGYTF. CDR3 bases: TGTGCCAGCAGGCTTGACGGAGGCGTCTTTGGAGGCTACACCTTC.

The chain is built from TRBV7-9 and TRBJ1-2; 8 bases agree with TRBD1. Germline V lookup: CDR1 SEHNR, CDR2 FQNEAQ (reference sequence). The CDR3 is made up of 12 amino acids. V lost 5 bases, J lost 8 bases, and 4 bases stayed unmatched. CDR3 in DNA: TGTGCCAGCAGCGAGACAGGGGACGGCTACACCTTC. Its protein product is CASSETGDGYTF.

This clone was seen just once. The chain links TRBV6-5 to TRBJ2-3; 7 bases are a match to TRBD1. Looked up from germline, CDR1 is MNHEY and CDR2 is SVGAGI. The CDR3 contains 15 residues. The V gene end was trimmed by 5 bases and the J gene end by 2 bases; junction bases not matched to a gene: 7. The CDR3: CASSTSGTDTDTQYF. For the CDR3, the DNA is TGTGCCAGCAGTACTTCCGGGACAGACACAGATACGCAGTATTTT.

The rearrangement joins TRBV29-1 to TRBJ1-1; D unresolved. The CDR3 covers 13 residues. Germline CDR1 and CDR2: SQVTM and ANQGSEA. V shed 4 bases and J shed 0 bases, with 9 bases lying between them. The CDR3 coding sequence is TGCAGCGTTGTTAGGAAGTTGAACACTGAAGCTTTCTTT. Translation: CSVVRKLNTEAFF.

This clone is a singleton in its sample. The chain recombines TRBV6-5 with TRBJ2-1; D remains ambiguous. CDR1 is MNHEY, CDR2 SVGAGI, per germline. CDR3 size: 12 residues. V shed 6 bases and J shed 12 bases, with 15 bases lying between them. CDR3 loop: CASSPDDRVQFF. The CDR3, as DNA: TGTGCCAGCAGCCCCGATGACCGAGTGCAGTTCTTC.

The chain recombines TRBV9 with TRBJ2-7, with TRBD1 as a possible D gene (5 bases). Germline values: CDR1 SGDLS, CDR2 YYNGEE. Trimming took off 0 bases at V and 6 bases at J, with 16 bases between the two ends. The CDR3 is made up of 15 amino acids. The CDR3 nucleotides are TGTGCCAGCAGCGTAGCTTGGGGCAGGGAAACCGAGCAGTACTTC. Protein product: CASSVAWGRETEQYF.

This rearrangement joins TRBV9 to TRBJ2-1; 9 bases line up with TRBD2. In germline, CDR1 is SGDLS, CDR2 YYNGEE. This CDR3 has 18 residues. Trimming cost V 1 base and J 7 bases; bases outside gene matches: 15. CDR3 sequence (DNA): TGTGCCAGCAGCGTAAGTAGCGGGAGCCAGTTTTTTACGAATGAGCAGTTCTTC. It is translated as CASSVSSGSQFFTNEQFF.

The J gene is TRBJ1-5, the V gene TRBV7-2; D perhaps matches TRBD1 (5 bases). Germline V gene sequence: CDR1 SGHTA, CDR2 FQGNSA. V lost 1 base, J lost 7 bases, and 14 bases lay in between. This CDR3 is 15 amino acids long. The CDR3 here is CASSLGPRAWQPQHF. As DNA, the CDR3 is TGTGCCAGCAGCTTAGGTCCCAGGGCTTGGCAGCCCCAGCATTTT.

The V gene is TRBV18, the J gene TRBJ2-3, with 10 bases lining up with TRBD2. CDR1 KGHSH and CDR2 LQKENI come from the germline V gene. The CDR3 loop spans 18 amino acids. Germline trimming cut 0 bases from V and 5 bases from J; bases unmatched to any gene: 11. The CDR3 DNA follows: TGTGCCAGCTCACCACCGCAGAGGCTAGCGGGAGTGGGAGATACGCAGTATTTT. This translates into CASSPPQRLAGVGDTQYF.

The chain is built from TRBV9 and TRBJ2-3, with D unresolved. The germline V gene encodes CDR1 SGDLS and CDR2 YYNGEE. Trimming cost V 1 base and J 2 bases, with 11 bases left between them. The CDR3 runs to 15 residues. In nucleotides, the CDR3 is TGTGCCAGCAGCGTACAAGCGCAAACCACAGATACGCAGTATTTT. It specifies CASSVQAQTTDTQYF.

V gene TRBV19 combines with J gene TRBJ2-7; 10 bases line up with TRBD2. Trimming cost V 7 bases and J 7 bases; bases outside gene matches: 10. Germline CDR1 and CDR2: LNHDA and SQIVND (reference sequence). This CDR3 has 14 amino acids. As DNA, the CDR3 is TGTGCCAGTAACCCTAGCGGGAGACCGGGAGAGCAGTACTTC. Residues: CASNPSGRPGEQYF.

V and J are TRBV23-1 and TRBJ1-1, with a possible D match to TRBD1 (5 bases). TRBV23-1 is annotated as an ORF whose role is uncertain. CDR3 length: 13 amino acids. V was clipped by 11 bases and J by 1 base, with 14 bases between them. As DNA, the CDR3 is TGCGCCCCACGTTGGGGGAAGAACACTGAAGCTTTCTTT. This translates into CAPRWGKNTEAFF.

The gene calls are TRBV27 and TRBJ1-2; D uncertain. V was clipped by 3 bases and J by 8 bases, with 10 bases between them. The CDR3 sequence is 12 residues long. CDR1 is MNHEY and CDR2 is SMNVEV in the germline V gene (reference sequence). DNA of the CDR3: TGTGCCAGCAGTTTTCCCGCAGAGGGCTACACCTTC. Its protein product is CASSFPAEGYTF.